This TCR beta chain was observed in a study of long-term antiretroviral therapy in people with HIV. Running of the v3.0 immunoSEQ assay took place at survey level. The assay was immunoSEQ multiplex PCR, and TCRdb's table has in-frame clones only and misses some. The sample contains 15,000 to 20,000 clones, more than 80% of which appear only once. The CDR3 covers 13 residues. Trimming cost V 6 bases and J 4 bases, with 12 bases left between them. Looked up from germline, CDR1 is MNHNY and CDR2 is SVGAGI (reference sequence). V is TRBV6-6 and J is TRBJ1-2; D gene uncertain. The TCR comes from a man between 18 and 29 years old with HIV. The material was unsorted PBMCs, obtained 0.3 years after starting antiretroviral therapy. CDR3 nucleotides: TGTGCCAGCAGAGCCCCGGGGTTCTATGGCTACACCTTC. This codes for CASRAPGFYGYTF.